This TCR beta chain was sequenced for a study of cytomegalovirus exposure and HLA in healthy donors (TCRdb year 2017). With respect to the entire study: According to a later analysis, the approximately 130 validation repertoires were produced on the same platform as the roughly 600 repertoires of the first cohort. The study was designed to test whether signatures of past pathogen exposure could be identified by cataloging public T cell receptors. Besides the first cohort of more than 650 subjects, a separate validation cohort made up of 90 to 150 different subjects was used. The study combined high-throughput TCR immunosequencing, statistical association of individual TCRs with disease status, and machine learning to predict cytomegalovirus infection status. The paper as a whole reports these results and caveats: A total of around 150 TCR beta chains were listed by the study as associated with cytomegalovirus. The classifier was reported to diagnose cytomegalovirus status with high specificity and sensitivity in both the original and validation cohorts. Of the cluster scores, approximately 94% were above 0 in a later analysis, which found that TCRs clustered in the first cohort also tended to co-occur in the 95 to 150 validation repertoires. It was suggested by the authors that the approach could potentially be generalized to other disease states and immunological phenotypes. Across donors, most TCR sequences were observed very rarely, whereas some public TCRs were present in many individuals. A later analysis lacked HLA typing for the validation cohort, so it scored co-occurrence in that cohort across all 130 or so repertoires. In vitro tests confirmed that three of the cytomegalovirus-associated TCR beta chains recognize cytomegalovirus antigens.

Library construction relied on the immunoSEQ multiplex PCR assay. Concerning the study's data processing: A statistical classification framework was built for diagnosing cytomegalovirus status from the catalog of TCR beta chain sequences. Imported from immuneACCESS, the table was reduced by TCRdb to in-frame sequences with V and J called. These copies leave out some clones; in studies compared against another copy, an unresolved V gene accounts for under half, and the cause of the remainder is not known. Clone size and V and J calls were adopted from that table, with D and trimming inferred from the DNA. The sample yields some 150,000 clones; approximately 86% were counted once. The top ten clonotypes cover approximately 7.5% of the sample. As regards this clone: No antigen is known for it. It has no much larger one-base neighbor in the sample; base qualities were not kept.

The donors belonged to the validation cohort of over a hundred subjects, which was separate from the approximately 700-subject first cohort. V and J are truncated by 7 bases and 1 base respectively, leaving an intervening sequence of 10 bases. Reading from cysteine to phenylalanine, the CDR3 counts 13 amino acids. Of the read, only the CDR3 DNA is kept; its 39 bases are in frame from base 1. Taken from the germline V gene, the CDR1 and CDR2 loops are SNHLY and FYNNEI. Specimen: PBMCs. This chain joins TRBV2 to TRBJ2-5; TRBD1 might be the D gene, on 6 matching bases. This TCR was sampled from a woman under 30 in good health and CMV-seropositive. The CDR3 loop reads CASNPDSQETQYF. Here is the DNA: TGTGCCAGCAACCCGGACAGCCAAGAGACCCAGTACTTC.